This T cell receptor beta chain was captured by sequencing in a study of blood T cell repertoires in COVID-19. Study details: There were acute and convalescent COVID-19 samples, and they came from the United States, Italy and Spain. Sources were T cells, B-cell-depleted T cells, or PBMCs; the material itself was cDNA or gDNA.

Per the original data handling: Amplification from reference gene primers served as the basis for estimated nucleated cell counts. Some clones are missing from TCRdb's copy, which holds only in-frame ones; the method was immunoSEQ multiplex PCR. From that table come the V and J calls and clone size; the DNA was used to work out D and trimming. The sample lists 65,000 to 90,000 clones; around 90% were seen once. Trimming at V came to 7 bases and at J to 4 bases, leaving 9 bases not matched to a gene. The CDR3 contains 15 residues. Germline-derived CDR1 and CDR2 are SGHRS and YFSETQ. J is TRBJ2-3 and V is TRBV5-1, with TRBD2 identical over 10 bases. The sequence was obtained from a woman aged 45-60 years with active or convalescent COVID-19. Material: peripheral blood. CDR3 DNA sequence: TGCGCCAGCGGAGAGCGGGGGGGCCTCGCAGATACGCAGTATTTT. Protein product: CASGERGGLADTQYF. The full variable domain, in which reference TRBV5-1 and TRBJ2-3 provide the parts outside the CDR3, is KAGVTQTPRYLIKTRGQQVTLSCSPISGHRSVSWYQQTPGQGLQFLFEYFSETQRNKGNFPGRFSGRQFSNSRSEMNVSTLELGDSALYLCASGERGGLADTQYFGPGTRLTVL.